Listed here are 17 T cell receptor beta chains from one sample, sequenced in a study of cytomegalovirus exposure and HLA in healthy donors. Clones were sequenced by immunoSEQ multiplex PCR, and TCRdb holds only the in-frame ones, with some missing. This sample carries some 240,000 clones, around four fifths of them seen once, and the ten largest clones take roughly 5.5%. The sequenced sample consisted of PBMCs. Receptor source: a woman between 18 and 29 years old in good health and CMV-seronegative.

The gene calls are TRBV9 and TRBJ1-1; 8 bases agree with TRBD1. The CDR3 covers 15 residues. V lost 3 bases and J lost 1; bases outside the gene matches: 5. Germline V gene sequence: CDR1 SGDLS, CDR2 YYNGEE. The CDR3 DNA sequence: TGTGCCAGCAGCGGGCCCACAGGGGGGAACACTGAAGCTTTCTTT. It codes for CASSGPTGGNTEAFF.

The gene calls are TRBV5-4 and TRBJ1-2, with TRBD1 as a possible D gene (5 bases). The CDR3 sequence is 12 residues long. CDR1 and CDR2 (germline): SGHNT, YYREEE (reference sequence). Trimming stripped 4 bases from V and 4 bases from J, with 8 bases between. CDR3 in amino acids: CASSQGVYGYTF. As DNA, the CDR3 is TGTGCCAGCAGCCAAGGGGTCTATGGCTACACCTTC.

V and J are TRBV29-1 and TRBJ1-2; D gene unclear. CDR1 is SQVTM, CDR2 ANQGSEA, per germline. CDR3 length: 14 amino acids. V was shortened by 6 bases and J by 0 bases, with 14 bases between the two germline ends. CDR3 sequence reads: CSVVDPRANYGYTF. The CDR3 nucleotides are TGCAGCGTCGTCGATCCGAGAGCTAACTATGGCTACACCTTC.

The chain uses TRBV7-6 and TRBJ2-7; either TRBD1 or TRBD2 may supply D (5 bases each). Germline-derived CDR1 and CDR2 are SGHVS and FNYEAQ. Trimming pared 3 bases from V and 3 bases from J, leaving 12 bases between. This CDR3 contains 14 residues. The CDR3 spells CASSLSGRNYEQYF. The CDR3 DNA is TGTGCCAGCAGCTTGTCGGGACGAAACTACGAGCAGTACTTC.

This clone was found a few times. This sequence joins TRBV25-1 and TRBJ2-7; possible D gene TRBD2, 6 bases. V lost 7 bases and J lost 4, with 14 bases in between. Germline V CDR1 and CDR2: MGHDK, SYGVNS. This CDR3 region has 13 residues. CDR3 in DNA: TGTGCCAGCACACCCGGGACTGGATACGAGCAGTACTTC. The encoded protein is CASTPGTGYEQYF.

The chain employs TRBV27 and TRBJ1-1, with 9 bases fitting TRBD1. The CDR3 covers 15 residues. The germline CDR1 and CDR2 sequences are MNHEY and SMNVEV (reference sequence). Trimming cost V 6 bases and J 3 bases; bases outside gene matches: 8. The chain's CDR3 is CASRTMGQGYTEAFF. The DNA of the CDR3 is TGTGCCAGCAGGACCATGGGACAGGGCTACACTGAAGCTTTCTTT.

V is TRBV2 and J is TRBJ2-7; D may be TRBD2 (7 bases). Germline-derived CDR1 and CDR2 are SNHLY and FYNNEI. The germline V and J ends were trimmed by 4 bases and 5 bases, with 15 bases remaining between them. This CDR3 has 14 residues. The DNA of the CDR3 is TGTGCCAGCAGTGGCCAGGGGAGGGAAAACGAGCAGTACTTC. Its translation: CASSGQGRENEQYF.

This clone is a singleton in its sample. The chain joins TRBV7-9 to TRBJ1-6, with D hard to call. The germline V gene encodes CDR1 SEHNR and CDR2 FQNEAQ (reference sequence). V was cut by 0 bases and J by 8 bases, with 17 bases left in between. CDR3 length: 17 amino acids. The DNA of the CDR3 is TGTGCCAGCAGCTTAGCGGGCAGGTTATCTTCTGATTCACCCCTCCACTTT. It codes for CASSLAGRLSSDSPLHF.

CDR3 nucleotides: TGTGCCAGCAGCTTGGAGGGCTTCTACAATGAGCAGTTCTTC. Encoded protein: CASSLEGFYNEQFF. This chain uses TRBV5-6 with TRBJ2-1; D not certain. Per germline, CDR1 SGHDT and CDR2 YYEEEE. Between the trimmed V and J ends, which lost 0 bases and 3 bases, there was a span of 7 bases. The CDR3 totals 14 residues.

This chain uses TRBV6-5 with TRBJ2-1; 11 positions agree with TRBD2. The germline CDR1 and CDR2 sequences are MNHEY and SVGAGI. Trimming at V came to 4 bases and at J to 16 bases, leaving 6 bases not matched to a gene. The length of the CDR3 is 12 residues. This CDR3 reads CASSSPGLAAFF. The CDR3 DNA reads as TGTGCCAGCAGTTCCCCGGGACTAGCGGCTTTCTTC.

The DNA for the CDR3 is TGCGCCAGCAGCCTTTCTACGTCCTCTGGAAACACCATATATTTT. This sequence encodes CASSLSTSSGNTIYF. The gene calls are TRBV4-1 and TRBJ1-3; D gene ambiguous. Trimming stripped 4 bases from V and 0 bases from J, with 10 bases between. The germline CDR1 and CDR2 sequences are MGHRA and YSYEKL. The CDR3 runs to 15 residues.

This clone was recorded only once. V gene TRBV7-9 combines with J gene TRBJ1-1, with D perhaps TRBD1 (6 bases). V was trimmed by 11 bases and J by 4 bases, leaving 11 bases between them. This CDR3 region has 11 residues. Germline-derived CDR1 and CDR2 are SEHNR and FQNEAQ (reference sequence). The DNA for the CDR3 is TGTGCCTATAACAGGGTCACTGAAGCTTTCTTT. This sequence encodes CAYNRVTEAFF.

The gene calls are TRBV15 and TRBJ2-5; D ambiguous. Trimming took off 5 bases at V and 1 base at J, with 14 bases between the two ends. The germline V gene has CDR1 LNHNV and CDR2 YYDKDF (reference sequence). The CDR3 length is 15 residues. CDR3 sequence reads: CATSGGRTGQETQYF. For the CDR3, the DNA is TGTGCCACCAGCGGCGGACGGACGGGCCAAGAGACCCAGTACTTC.

The chain joins TRBV11-2 to TRBJ2-7, with 11 bases identical to TRBD2. This CDR3 is 16 amino acids long. Losses at the gene ends were 5 bases for V and 3 bases for J; bases not matched to a gene: 9. The germline gives CDR1 SGHAT, CDR2 FQNNGV. The CDR3: CASSPTGTSGLYEQYF. CDR3 DNA: TGTGCCAGCAGCCCTACCGGGACTAGCGGTCTCTACGAGCAGTACTTC. The complete variable domain, with remaining parts taken from reference TRBV11-2 and TRBJ2-7, reads EAGVAQSPRYKIIEKRQSVAFWCNPISGHATLYWYQQILGQGPKLLIQFQNNGVVDDSQLPKDRFSAERLKGVDSTLKIQPAKLEDSAVYLCASSPTGTSGLYEQYFGPGTRLTVT.

The V gene is TRBV6-1, the J gene TRBJ2-7; D gene ambiguous. The CDR3 has 15 residues. V lost 2 bases and J lost 3, with 14 bases in between. Germline V lookup: CDR1 MNHNS, CDR2 SASEGT. CDR3 protein: CASSESRRSDYEQYF. The CDR3 DNA follows: TGTGCCAGCAGTGAATCCCGACGGAGTGACTACGAGCAGTACTTC.

The V call is TRBV5-6, the J call TRBJ1-5; 7 nucleotides match TRBD1. Germline CDR1 is SGHDT and CDR2 is YYEEEE. V gave up 5 bases and J gave up 0 bases; unmatched junction bases: 14. This CDR3 has 18 amino acids. For the CDR3, the DNA is TGTGCCAGCAGGACTACGGGACAGCGACCCGTTAGCAATCAGCCCCAGCATTTT. As protein: CASRTTGQRPVSNQPQHF.

The V gene is TRBV19, the J gene TRBJ1-1; D perhaps matches TRBD1 (6 bases). Per germline, CDR1 LNHDA and CDR2 SQIVND (reference sequence). V lost 6 bases and J lost 2, with 13 bases in between. This CDR3 has 14 amino acids. The CDR3 DNA is TGTGCCAGTAGCCCGCGGGGGCAAAACACTGAAGCTTTCTTT. This sequence encodes CASSPRGQNTEAFF.